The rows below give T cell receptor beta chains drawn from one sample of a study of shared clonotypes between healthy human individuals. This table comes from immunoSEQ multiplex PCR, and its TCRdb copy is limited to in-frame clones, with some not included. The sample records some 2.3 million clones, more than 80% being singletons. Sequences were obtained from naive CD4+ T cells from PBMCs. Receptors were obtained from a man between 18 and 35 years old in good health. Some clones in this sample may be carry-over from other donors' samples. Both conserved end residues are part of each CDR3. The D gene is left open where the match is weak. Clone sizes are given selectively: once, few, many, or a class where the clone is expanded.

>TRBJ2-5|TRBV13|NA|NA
TGTGCCAGCAGCTTACTCTGGCAGCAAGAGACCCAGTACTTC
CASSLLWQQETQYF
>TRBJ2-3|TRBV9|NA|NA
TGTGCCAGCAGGTTACTAGGTCCCACAGATACGCAGTATTTT
CASRLLGPTDTQYF
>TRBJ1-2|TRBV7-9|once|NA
TGTGCCAGCAGCTCCTCGGACACTAGGGTAGATGGCTACACCTTC
CASSSSDTRVDGYTF
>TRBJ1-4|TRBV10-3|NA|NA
TGTGCCATCAGTGAGGAGCGGTTTAATGAAAAACTGTTTTTT
CAISEERFNEKLFF
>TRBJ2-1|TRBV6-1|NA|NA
TGTGCCAGCATTAAGGGGAGAGGGTACAATGAGCAGTTCTTC
CASIKGRGYNEQFF
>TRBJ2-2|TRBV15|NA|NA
TGTGCCACAAACAGCAGAGGCAAGGGGGAGCTGTTTTTT
CATNSRGKGELFF
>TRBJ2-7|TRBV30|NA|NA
TGTGCCTGGAGGACCGACAGCTACGAGCAGTACTTC
CAWRTDSYEQYF
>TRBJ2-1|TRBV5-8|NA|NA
TGTGCCAGCAGCTTCACGGGAGTGTACAATGAGCAGTTCTTC
CASSFTGVYNEQFF
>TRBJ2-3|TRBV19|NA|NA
TGTGCCAGTAGTCCCAGTGGAGTACTCTTCGACCACACAGATACGCAGTATTTT
CASSPSGVLFDHTDTQYF
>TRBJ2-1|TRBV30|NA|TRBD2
TGTGCCGTCTCCGGGACTAGCGGATCCAATGAGCAGTTCTTC
CAVSGTSGSNEQFF
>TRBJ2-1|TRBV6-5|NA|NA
TGTGCCAGCAATCCACAGGGTATTAATGAGCAGTTCTTC
CASNPQGINEQFF
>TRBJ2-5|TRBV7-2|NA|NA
TGTGCCAGCAGCGAGGGTTCAGAGACCCAGTACTTC
CASSEGSETQYF
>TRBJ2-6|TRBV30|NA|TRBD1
TGTGCCTGGAGCGAACCGGGACAGGGGATTTCGGGGGCCAACGTCCTGACTTTC
CAWSEPGQGISGANVLTF
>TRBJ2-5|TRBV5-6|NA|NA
TGTGCCAGCAGGCTTCAGAGTCGGGAGACCCAGTACTTC
CASRLQSRETQYF
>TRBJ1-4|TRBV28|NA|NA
TGTGCCAGCAGTTTAGGAATGGGGCGGTGGGGGGAAAAACTGTTTTTT
CASSLGMGRWGEKLFF
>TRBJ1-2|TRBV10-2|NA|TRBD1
TGCGCCAGCAGTACCGGGACAGGGGGTCACTACACCTTC
CASSTGTGGHYTF
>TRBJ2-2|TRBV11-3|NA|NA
TGTGCCAGCAGCTTACAGGGTTACACCGGGGAGCTGTTTTTT
CASSLQGYTGELFF
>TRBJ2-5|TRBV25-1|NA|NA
TGTGCCAGCAGGGAGGGGGCACGGGAGACCCAGTACTTC
CASREGARETQYF
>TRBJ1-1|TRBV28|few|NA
TGTGCCAGCAGTGATCCAGGTCGAGCTTTCTTT
CASSDPGRAFF
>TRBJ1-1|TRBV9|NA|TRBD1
TGTGCCAGCAGCCCCCAGGGGGGACGGGGCACTGAAGCTTTCTTT
CASSPQGGRGTEAFF
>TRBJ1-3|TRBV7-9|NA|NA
TGTGCCAGCAGCGGCGACAGAGGAAACACCATATATTTT
CASSGDRGNTIYF
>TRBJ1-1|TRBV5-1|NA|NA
TGCGCCAGCAGCTTTGGGGGGCAAGTCACTGAAGCTTTCTTT
CASSFGGQVTEAFF
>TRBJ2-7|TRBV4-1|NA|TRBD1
TGCGCCAGCAGCCAAATTGTCCCGGGACAGGGCAACGAGCAGTACTTC
CASSQIVPGQGNEQYF
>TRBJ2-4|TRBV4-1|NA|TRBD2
TGCGCCAGCAGCGAGGGAACTAGCGGGAGTAGAAACATTCAGTACTTC
CASSEGTSGSRNIQYF
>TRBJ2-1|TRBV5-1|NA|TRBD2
TGCGCCAGCAGCCCGGGACTAGCGGGATTCGATGAGCAGTTCTTC
CASSPGLAGFDEQFF
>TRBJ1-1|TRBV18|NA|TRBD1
TGTGCCAGCTCACCTTTGACAGGGGTGAACACTGAAGCTTTCTTT
CASSPLTGVNTEAFF
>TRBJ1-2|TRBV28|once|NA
TGTGCCAGCAGTTTTTGGGGGCGAGGGGGTTCCTATGGCTACACCTTC
CASSFWGRGGSYGYTF
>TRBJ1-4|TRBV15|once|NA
TGTGCCACCAGCAGATCAAGGGGGGGAGCTAATGAAAAACTGTTTTTT
CATSRSRGGANEKLFF
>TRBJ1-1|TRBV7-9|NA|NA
TGTGCCAGCAACGTTCGGACCTTGAACACTGAAGCTTTCTTT
CASNVRTLNTEAFF
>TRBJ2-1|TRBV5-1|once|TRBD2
TGCGCCAGCAGCTTGGGGCTAGCGGATGAGCAGTTCTTC
CASSLGLADEQFF
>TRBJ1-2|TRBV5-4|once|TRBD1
TGTGCCAGCAGCTGGGGTGGGGACAGAACCTATGGCTACACCTTC
CASSWGGDRTYGYTF
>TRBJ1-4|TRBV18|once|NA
TGTGCCAGCTCACTTAACAATGCAGACGATGAAAAACTGTTTTTT
CASSLNNADDEKLFF
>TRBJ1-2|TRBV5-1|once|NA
TGCGCCAGCAGCCCCGGGGGGACGCACTATGGCTACACCTTC
CASSPGGTHYGYTF